Listed below are T cell receptor beta chains from one sample, sequenced in a study of blood T cell repertoires in COVID-19. Assay used: immunoSEQ multiplex PCR; TCRdb lists only in-frame clones, some missing. The sample shows 150,000 to 200,000 clones, roughly 85% of them seen only once. Material for sequencing was peripheral blood. The origin of the receptors is a human donor with acute or convalescent COVID-19. The donor label of this sample is uncertain. CDR3s include the opening cysteine and the closing phenylalanine or tryptophan. A D gene is named only where the DNA matches it firmly. Clone size is stated in some rows and not others, as once, few, many or a class when expanded.

D,J,size,V,DNA,CDR3
TRBD1,TRBJ1-3,-,TRBV5-5,TGTGCCAGCAGCTTGCTGAGGGGGCGCTCTGGAAACACCATATATTTT,CASSLLRGRSGNTIYF
-,TRBJ1-4,few,TRBV27,TGTGCCAGCAGTTTACAGGGGCGGGTTCGGGAAAAACTGTTTTTT,CASSLQGRVREKLFF
TRBD1,TRBJ1-6,-,TRBV19,TGTGCCAGTAGTGTGGACAGGAATTCACCCCTCCACTTT,CASSVDRNSPLHF
-,TRBJ2-1,-,TRBV7-9,TGTGCCAGCAGCGGAGGACTGAGCTCGGGCAATGAGCAGTTCTTC,CASSGGLSSGNEQFF
-,TRBJ1-4,-,TRBV3-1/TRBV3-2,TGTGCCAGCAGCAGGGGCCCGGGCAGTAATGAAAAACTGTTTTTT,CASSRGPGSNEKLFF
TRBD1,TRBJ1-6,-,TRBV4-2,TGTGCCAGCAGCCAAGTAGCGTCCGGGACAGGGAACTCACCCCTCCACTTT,CASSQVASGTGNSPLHF
-,TRBJ1-5,-,TRBV5-5,TGTGCCAGCAGCTTGGGACCCCAGGTTAGCAATCAGCCCCAGCATTTT,CASSLGPQVSNQPQHF
TRBD1,TRBJ2-2,-,TRBV5-1,TGCGCCAGCAGCCCCCGGGACAGGGAAGGGACCGGGGAGCTGTTTTTT,CASSPRDREGTGELFF
-,TRBJ2-5,-,TRBV7-9,TGTGCCAGCAGCCTTTTGGGAGAGGGGACCCAGTACTTC,CASSLLGEGTQYF
TRBD1,TRBJ1-2,-,TRBV30,TGTGCCTGGAGTAGACAGGGGAGCTATGGCTACACCTTC,CAWSRQGSYGYTF
TRBD1,TRBJ1-1,-,TRBV18,TGTGCCATCCAGGGGGCAGGGGGCACTGAAGCTTTCTTT,CAIQGAGGTEAFF
-,TRBJ2-2,few,TRBV7-9,TGTGCCAGCAGCTCGTACAGATCCAACACCGGGGAGCTGTTTTTT,CASSSYRSNTGELFF
-,TRBJ2-3,-,TRBV10-3,TGTGCCAGTCTCCTAGGAGCCTTTAGCACAGATACGCAGTATTTT,CASLLGAFSTDTQYF
TRBD1,TRBJ1-2,-,TRBV18,TGTGCCAGCTCACCGGAGGGACAGAGCTATGGCTACACCTTC,CASSPEGQSYGYTF
-,TRBJ1-1,once,TRBV18,TGTGCCAGCTCACCCCGTCTGAACACTGAAGCTTTCTTT,CASSPRLNTEAFF
-,TRBJ1-2,-,TRBV3-1/TRBV3-2,TGTGCCAGCAGCCGCGGTACGGGGAACTATGGCTACACCTTC,CASSRGTGNYGYTF
-,TRBJ2-2,-,TRBV2,TGTGCCAGCAGGCCGGGTACCGCGGGCACCGGGGAGCTGTTTTTT,CASRPGTAGTGELFF
-,TRBJ1-6,-,TRBV19,TGTGCCAGTAGCCCATCCTCCTATAATTCACCCCTCCACTTT,CASSPSSYNSPLHF
TRBD1,TRBJ1-4,-,TRBV5-8,TGTGCCAGCAGCATCCGTCAGGGGGCAACTAATGAAAAACTGTTTTTT,CASSIRQGATNEKLFF
-,TRBJ1-1,-,TRBV15,TGTGCCACCAGCAGTCAAGGGGGGAACACTGAAGCTTTCTTT,CATSSQGGNTEAFF
TRBD2,TRBJ2-2,once,TRBV11-2,TGTGCCAGCAGCTTCCGTACGGGGGGGCTGAACACCGGGGAGCTGTTTTTT,CASSFRTGGLNTGELFF
TRBD1,TRBJ2-7,-,TRBV6-5,TGTGCCAGCAGGGGGACAGGGGTCGCCTACGAGCAGTACTTC,CASRGTGVAYEQYF
-,TRBJ1-5,-,TRBV5-6,TGTGCCAGCAGCTCGGACAGCCAGCGGCAGCCCCAGCATTTT,CASSSDSQRQPQHF
TRBD1,TRBJ1-4,-,TRBV7-8,TGTGCCAGCAGCAAGACCGGGACAGGGAAACCAACTAATGAAAAACTGTTTTTT,CASSKTGTGKPTNEKLFF
TRBD1,TRBJ1-5,-,TRBV6-1,TGTGCCAGCAGTGAAGTGGCAGGGGGTCAGCCCCAGCATTTT,CASSEVAGGQPQHF
TRBD1,TRBJ1-1,-,TRBV4-1,TGCGCCAGCAGCTTCCGGACAGGGGACGTGGTGGACACTGAAGCTTTCTTT,CASSFRTGDVVDTEAFF
TRBD2,TRBJ2-3,-,TRBV6-5,TGTGCCAGTGGGACTTCCGGGGGGGATACAGATACGCAGTATTTT,CASGTSGGDTDTQYF
-,TRBJ1-1,-,TRBV30,TGTGCCTGGTCCCGGGAGGCGAACACTGAAGCTTTCTTT,CAWSREANTEAFF
-,TRBJ2-2,-,TRBV7-9,TGTGCCAGCAGCGGGGCCCGGGGACTTAACACCGGGGAGCTGTTTTTT,CASSGARGLNTGELFF
-,TRBJ1-1,-,TRBV30,TGTGCCTCACCCCTCCCTCGAACAGAGGGTTTGGACACTGAAGCTTTCTTT,CASPLPRTEGLDTEAFF
TRBD1,TRBJ1-2,-,TRBV30,TGTGCCTGGAGTATACAGGGGGCGGCTAACTATGGCTACACCTTC,CAWSIQGAANYGYTF
-,TRBJ1-4,-,TRBV27,TGTGCCAGCAGTCGCGACAGGTTGGCTAATGAAAAACTGTTTTTT,CASSRDRLANEKLFF
-,TRBJ1-5,-,TRBV27,TGTGCCAGCAGTTTATCAGGAGGGGGGGGTCAGCCCCAGCATTTT,CASSLSGGGGQPQHF
-,TRBJ2-5,-,TRBV3-1/TRBV3-2,TGTGCCAGCTCAAAGAGAGGGATTCAAGAGACCCAGTACTTC,CASSKRGIQETQYF
TRBD1,TRBJ1-3,-,TRBV6-6,TGTGCCAGCAGTTACACCCAACAGGGGTCTGGAAACACCATATATTTT,CASSYTQQGSGNTIYF
TRBD2,TRBJ2-1,-,TRBV24-1,TGTGCCACCAGTGATCCCCGGGATGCTGTCGCTAGCGGGGGCGATGAGCAGTTCTTC,CATSDPRDAVASGGDEQFF
TRBD1,TRBJ1-2,-,TRBV18,TGTGCCAGCTCACCCGGACAGGACTACTATGGCTACACCTTC,CASSPGQDYYGYTF
TRBD1,TRBJ2-5,few,TRBV5-4,TGTGCCAGCAGCTTGGGGGGACAGGGAGGAGAGACCCAGTACTTC,CASSLGGQGGETQYF
TRBD2,TRBJ2-1,once,TRBV7-2,TGTGCCAGCAGCTTAGGCGGGGCGGGGGGCTACAATGAGCAGTTCTTC,CASSLGGAGGYNEQFF
-,TRBJ1-1,-,TRBV7-8,TGTGCCAGCAGCTTAGAGCCGGGGAGGGGGACTGAAGCTTTCTTT,CASSLEPGRGTEAFF
-,TRBJ2-3,-,TRBV18,TGTGCCAGCTCAGTACAGGGAGATACGCAGTATTTT,CASSVQGDTQYF
-,TRBJ2-5,-,TRBV19,TGTGCCAGTAGCTATGGGATGACAGACCAAGAGACCCAGTACTTC,CASSYGMTDQETQYF
-,TRBJ1-2,-,TRBV6-2/TRBV6-3,TGTGCCAGCAGTGGGAGCTACTATGGCTACACCTTC,CASSGSYYGYTF
TRBD2,TRBJ2-1,few,TRBV4-2,TGTGCCAGCAGTCAAGGACTAGCGGGGGTTGAGCAGTTCTTC,CASSQGLAGVEQFF
TRBD1,TRBJ2-7,-,TRBV4-2,TGTGCCAGCAGCCAAACGGGACAGGGCGGCTACGAGCAGTACTTC,CASSQTGQGGYEQYF
-,TRBJ1-1,-,TRBV3-1/TRBV3-2,TGTGCCAGCAGCGCGGACACCACCGGAGCTTTCTTT,CASSADTTGAFF
-,TRBJ2-5,-,TRBV9,TGTGCCAGCAGCGTAGTCCTAGGTCAGACCCAGTACTTC,CASSVVLGQTQYF
-,TRBJ2-5,few,TRBV11-3,TGTGCCAGCAGCTTAGGTTTGGAGGAGACCCAGTACTTC,CASSLGLEETQYF